The clone carrying this T cell receptor (beta chain) was counted a few times. The antigen remains undetermined. These data come from a study of regulatory T cells in long-lasting Graves disease. The study's findings and limits: Sampling was limited to peripheral blood rather than thyroid tissue.

The time point denotes: persistent/refractory GD, antithyroid drugs over 5 years with positive TRAb. PBMC RNA was the source of the TCR library. Those enrolled as patients came out of an endocrinology department in Xi'an, China. The peripheral blood volume drawn was 7.5 to 9.5 milliliters, and it was collected into EDTA tubes. V lost 3 bases and J lost 7, with 5 bases in between. The CDR3 consists of 11 residues. The germline CDR1 and CDR2 sequences are SGHAT and FQNNGV. Libraries of TCR beta came from iRepertoire HTBI primers plus Arm-PCR of CDR3 regions. Authors' processing steps: Across the samples, identification revealed about 62 TRBV and 13 to 15 TRBJ segments. TCRdb independently ran MiXCR on the multiplex PCR reads; one entry per CDR3 protein. The V and J calls come from TCRdb's annotation, not from the publication. Of 350,000 to 450,000 distinct CDR3 sequences listed, around 23% were seen once; the top ten hold approximately 30%.

The rearrangement links TRBV11-2 to TRBJ2-3; D gene unclear. The TCR originated in a woman aged 40 to 55 with Graves disease. Sample: peripheral blood mononuclear cells (PBMCs), taken when the disease was refractory, from a patient treated with antithyroid drugs. The CDR3 region is CASSLMNTQYF. Here the CDR3 DNA reads TGTGCCAGCAGCTTGATGAATACGCAGTATTTT. The variable domain in full, with the rest retrieved from reference TRBV11-2 and TRBJ2-3, is EAGVAQSPRYKIIEKRQSVAFWCNPISGHATLYWYQQILGQGPKLLIQFQNNGVVDDSQLPKDRFSAERLKGVDSTLKIQPAKLEDSAVYLCASSLMNTQYFGPGTRLTVL.